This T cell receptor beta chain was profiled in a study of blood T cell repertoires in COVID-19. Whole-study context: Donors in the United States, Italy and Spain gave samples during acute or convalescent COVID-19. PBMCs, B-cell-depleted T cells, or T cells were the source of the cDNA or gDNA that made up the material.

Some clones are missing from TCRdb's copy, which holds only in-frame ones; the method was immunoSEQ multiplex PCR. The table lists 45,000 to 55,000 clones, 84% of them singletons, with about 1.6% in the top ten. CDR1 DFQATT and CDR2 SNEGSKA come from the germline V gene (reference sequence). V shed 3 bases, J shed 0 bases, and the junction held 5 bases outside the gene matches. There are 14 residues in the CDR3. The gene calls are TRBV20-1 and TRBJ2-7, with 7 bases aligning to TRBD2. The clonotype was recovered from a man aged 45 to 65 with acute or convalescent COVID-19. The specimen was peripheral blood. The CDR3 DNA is TGCAGTGCTAGTGGGCGGGGGAGCTCCTACGAGCAGTACTTC. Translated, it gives CSASGRGSSYEQYF.